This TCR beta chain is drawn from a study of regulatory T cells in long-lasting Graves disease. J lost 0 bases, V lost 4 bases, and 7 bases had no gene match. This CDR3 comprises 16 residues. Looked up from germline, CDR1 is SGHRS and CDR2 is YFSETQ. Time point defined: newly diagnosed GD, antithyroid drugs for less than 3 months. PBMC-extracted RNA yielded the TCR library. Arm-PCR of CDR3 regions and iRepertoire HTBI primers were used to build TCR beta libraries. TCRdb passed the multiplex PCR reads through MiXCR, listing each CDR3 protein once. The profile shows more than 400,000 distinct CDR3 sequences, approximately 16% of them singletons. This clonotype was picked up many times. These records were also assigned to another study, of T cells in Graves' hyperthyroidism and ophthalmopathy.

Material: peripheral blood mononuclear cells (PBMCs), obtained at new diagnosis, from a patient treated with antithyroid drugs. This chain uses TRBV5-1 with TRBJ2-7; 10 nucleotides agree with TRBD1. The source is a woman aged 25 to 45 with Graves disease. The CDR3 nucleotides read TGCGCCAGCAGCATTCGGACAGGGGGTCTCTCCTACGAGCAGTACTTC. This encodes CASSIRTGGLSYEQYF. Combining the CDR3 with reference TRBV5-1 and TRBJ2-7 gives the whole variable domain KAGVTQTPRYLIKTRGQQVTLSCSPISGHRSVSWYQQTPGQGLQFLFEYFSETQRNKGNFPGRFSGRQFSNSRSEMNVSTLELGDSALYLCASSIRTGGLSYEQYFGPGTRLTVT.